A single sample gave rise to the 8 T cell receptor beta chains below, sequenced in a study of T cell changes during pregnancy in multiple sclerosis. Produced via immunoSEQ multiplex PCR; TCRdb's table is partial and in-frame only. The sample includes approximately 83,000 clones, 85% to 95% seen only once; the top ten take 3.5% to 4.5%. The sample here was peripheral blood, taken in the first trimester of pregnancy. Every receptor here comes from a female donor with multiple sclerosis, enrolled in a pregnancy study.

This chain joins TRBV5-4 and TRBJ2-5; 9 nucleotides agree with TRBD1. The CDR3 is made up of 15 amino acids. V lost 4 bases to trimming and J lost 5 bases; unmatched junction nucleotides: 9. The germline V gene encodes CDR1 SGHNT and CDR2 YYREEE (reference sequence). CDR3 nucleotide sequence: TGTGCCAGCAGCCCAACAGGGGGCGCGGGGGAGACCCAGTACTTC. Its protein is CASSPTGGAGETQYF.

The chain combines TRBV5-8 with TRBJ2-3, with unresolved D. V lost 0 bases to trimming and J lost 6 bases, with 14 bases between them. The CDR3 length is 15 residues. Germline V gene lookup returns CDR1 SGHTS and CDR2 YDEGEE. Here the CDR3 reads CASSLATVPLDTQYF. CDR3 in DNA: TGTGCCAGCAGCTTGGCCACAGTACCCCTCGATACGCAGTATTTT.

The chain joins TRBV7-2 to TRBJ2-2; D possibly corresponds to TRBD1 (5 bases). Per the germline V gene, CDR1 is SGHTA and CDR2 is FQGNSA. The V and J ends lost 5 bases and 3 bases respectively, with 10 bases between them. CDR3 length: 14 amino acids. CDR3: CASSPQGYTGELFF. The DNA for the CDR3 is TGTGCCAGCAGCCCTCAGGGTTACACCGGGGAGCTGTTTTTT.

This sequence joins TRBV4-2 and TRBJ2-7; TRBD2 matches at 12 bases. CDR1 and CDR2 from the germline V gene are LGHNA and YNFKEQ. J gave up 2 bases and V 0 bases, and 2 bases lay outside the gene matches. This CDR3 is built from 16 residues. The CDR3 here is CASSQEPSGGAYEQYF. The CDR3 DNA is TGTGCCAGCAGCCAAGAGCCTAGCGGGGGGGCCTACGAGCAGTACTTC.

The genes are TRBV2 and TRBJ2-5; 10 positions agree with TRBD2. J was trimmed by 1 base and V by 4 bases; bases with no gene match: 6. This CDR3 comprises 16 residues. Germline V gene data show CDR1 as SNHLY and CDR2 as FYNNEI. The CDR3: CASSAGLATFQETQYF. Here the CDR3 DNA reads TGTGCCAGCAGTGCGGGACTAGCGACTTTCCAAGAGACCCAGTACTTC.

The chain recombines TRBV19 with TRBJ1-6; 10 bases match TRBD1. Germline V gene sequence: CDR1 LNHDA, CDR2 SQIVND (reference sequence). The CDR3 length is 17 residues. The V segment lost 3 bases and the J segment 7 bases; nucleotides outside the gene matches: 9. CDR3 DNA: TGTGCCAGTAGTATCCTGGGACAGGGGCAGTCGAATTCACCCCTCCACTTT. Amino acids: CASSILGQGQSNSPLHF.

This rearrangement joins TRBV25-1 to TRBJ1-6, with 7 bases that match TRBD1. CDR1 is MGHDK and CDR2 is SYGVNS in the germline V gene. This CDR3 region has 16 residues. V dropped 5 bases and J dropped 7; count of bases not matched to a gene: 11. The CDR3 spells CASSPLRGTENSPLHF. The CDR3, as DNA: TGTGCCAGCAGTCCACTGAGAGGGACAGAGAATTCACCCCTCCACTTT.

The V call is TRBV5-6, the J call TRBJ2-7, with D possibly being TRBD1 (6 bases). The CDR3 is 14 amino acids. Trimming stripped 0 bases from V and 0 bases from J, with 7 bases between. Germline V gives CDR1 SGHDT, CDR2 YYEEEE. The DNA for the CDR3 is TGTGCCAGCAGCTTGGGACAGGCCTCCTACGAGCAGTACTTC. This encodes CASSLGQASYEQYF.